Listed below are T cell receptor beta chains from one sample, sequenced in a study of T cell changes during pregnancy in multiple sclerosis. Some clones are missing from TCRdb's copy, which holds only in-frame ones; the method was immunoSEQ multiplex PCR. The table lists over 65,000 clones, under 95% of them singletons. Sequenced material: peripheral blood, taken in the first trimester of pregnancy. These receptor sequences come from a female donor in good health, enrolled as a control in a pregnancy study. Both conserved end residues are part of each CDR3. Each record gives: CDR3 protein, CDR3 DNA, clone size, J gene, D gene, V gene. The D gene is left open where the match is weak. The listing skips clone size in some rows; elsewhere it reads once, few, many or a size class.

CASSQDPGQGGYEQYF,TGCGCCAGCAGCCAAGATCCCGGACAGGGCGGGTACGAGCAGTACTTC,.,TRBJ2-7,TRBD1,TRBV4-3
CASSLRAGYGYTF,TGTGCCAGCAGCTTAAGGGCAGGGTATGGCTACACCTTC,.,TRBJ1-2,.,TRBV7-9
CASSLHQQVYGYTF,TGTGCCAGCAGCTTACATCAACAGGTCTATGGCTACACCTTC,.,TRBJ1-2,.,TRBV11-2
CASSQDSFRYF,TGTGCCAGCAGCCAAGATTCTTTTCGGTACTTC,.,TRBJ2-7,.,TRBV14
CASSVSVDTQYF,TGTGCCAGCAGCGTTTCAGTAGATACGCAGTATTTT,once,TRBJ2-3,.,TRBV9
CASSQEGTGGSPLHF,TGCGCCAGCAGTCAAGAGGGGACAGGGGGTTCACCCCTCCACTTT,.,TRBJ1-6,TRBD1,TRBV11-2
CASSTGGNQPQHF,TGTGCCAGTAGTACGGGTGGCAATCAGCCCCAGCATTTT,.,TRBJ1-5,.,TRBV19
CASSISRDRGGGYTF,TGTGCCAGCAGCATTAGCCGGGACAGGGGAGGAGGCTACACCTTC,.,TRBJ1-2,TRBD1,TRBV9
CASSDSVENNSPLHF,TGTGCCAGCAGTGACTCGGTGGAGAATAATTCACCCCTCCACTTT,.,TRBJ1-6,.,TRBV6-4
CSAPAGLEQYF,TGCAGTGCCCCGGCAGGTTTGGAGCAGTACTTC,.,TRBJ2-7,.,TRBV20-1
CASSPPMGQLNTEAFF,TGTGCCAGCAGTCCGCCGATGGGACAGTTGAACACTGAAGCTTTCTTT,few,TRBJ1-1,TRBD1,TRBV28
CASLSFKTGGDADTQYF,TGTGCCAGCTTATCTTTCAAAACAGGGGGCGACGCAGATACGCAGTATTTT,.,TRBJ2-3,TRBD1,TRBV18
CSVGGPVAAAGGGYTF,TGCAGCGTTGGGGGTCCGGTGGCCGCTGCTGGGGGGGGCTACACCTTC,.,TRBJ1-2,.,TRBV29-1
CASTEKMGQGFSGNTIYF,TGTGCCAGCACCGAAAAAATGGGACAGGGGTTCTCTGGAAACACCATATATTTT,.,TRBJ1-3,TRBD1,TRBV5-6
CAIRPGQGAREQFF,TGTGCCATCAGACCGGGACAGGGGGCGCGTGAGCAGTTCTTC,once,TRBJ2-1,TRBD1,TRBV10-3
CASQPGQGSYGYTF,TGCGCCAGCCAACCGGGACAGGGGTCATATGGCTACACCTTC,.,TRBJ1-2,TRBD1,TRBV5-1
CASSVTGTGVDTDTQYF,TGTGCCAGCAGCGTTACTGGGACAGGGGTCGACACAGATACGCAGTATTTT,.,TRBJ2-3,TRBD1,TRBV9
CASSRTPLSGGALADTQYF,TGCGCCAGCAGCCGAACACCCCTTAGCGGGGGGGCCCTCGCAGATACGCAGTATTTT,.,TRBJ2-3,TRBD2,TRBV4-3
CASSQGEEAEFYEQYF,TGCGCCAGCAGCCAAGGAGAAGAGGCAGAGTTCTACGAGCAGTACTTC,.,TRBJ2-7,.,TRBV4-3
CASSTRGIDTEAFF,TGTGCCAGCTCTACAAGGGGGATCGACACTGAAGCTTTCTTT,.,TRBJ1-1,.,TRBV18
CASTSVRGEQFF,TGTGCCAGCACTTCGGTAAGGGGTGAGCAGTTCTTC,.,TRBJ2-1,.,TRBV27
CASSLAGRNTEAFF,TGTGCCAGCAGCTTAGCGGGCAGAAACACTGAAGCTTTCTTT,.,TRBJ1-1,.,TRBV7-2
CASSLESEGGGGSYEQYF,TGTGCCAGCAGCTTAGAATCGGAGGGCGGCGGGGGTTCCTACGAGCAGTACTTC,.,TRBJ2-7,TRBD2,TRBV11-3
CASSFSLGLARDEQFF,TGTGCCAGCAGCTTTTCGTTAGGACTAGCTCGTGATGAGCAGTTCTTC,.,TRBJ2-1,TRBD2,TRBV11-2
CATSSLQRGGNTGELFF,TGTGCCACCAGCAGTCTTCAGCGGGGGGGGAACACCGGGGAGCTGTTTTTT,once,TRBJ2-2,TRBD2,TRBV15
CSAKGNQPQHF,TGCAGTGCTAAGGGGAATCAGCCCCAGCATTTT,.,TRBJ1-5,.,TRBV20-1
CASSNRGGYTF,TGTGCCAGTAGTAACCGTGGCGGCTACACCTTC,.,TRBJ1-2,.,TRBV19
CASSAPQGFYNSPLHF,TGTGCCAGCAGCGCCCCCCAGGGATTCTATAATTCACCCCTCCACTTT,.,TRBJ1-6,.,TRBV9
CASSVGRDRGLWASGNTIYF,TGTGCCAGCAGCGTAGGGAGAGACAGGGGGCTGTGGGCCTCTGGAAACACCATATATTTT,.,TRBJ1-3,TRBD1,TRBV9
CASSYEQTVYYGYTF,TGTGCCAGCAGTTACGAACAGACGGTTTACTATGGCTACACCTTC,.,TRBJ1-2,.,TRBV6-5
CASSLTDLYTF,TGTGCCAGCAGCTTGACAGACCTCTACACCTTC,.,TRBJ1-2,.,TRBV5-6
CASSITAGMGHEQYF,TGTGCCAGTAGTATTACTGCAGGGATGGGGCACGAGCAGTACTTC,.,TRBJ2-7,.,TRBV19
CASSPEGGQGEYEQYF,TGTGCCAGCAGCCCCGAGGGGGGACAGGGGGAATACGAGCAGTACTTC,.,TRBJ2-7,TRBD1,TRBV7-8
CASSPGQGHGELFF,TGTGCCAGCAGCCCAGGGCAGGGGCACGGGGAGCTGTTTTTT,.,TRBJ2-2,.,TRBV7-6
CASSRTQDLIMGYTF,TGTGCCAGCAGTCGCACACAGGACCTCATTATGGGCTACACCTTC,.,TRBJ1-2,.,TRBV28
CASSPGQTHQPQHF,TGTGCCAGCTCACCGGGACAGACACATCAGCCCCAGCATTTT,.,TRBJ1-5,TRBD1,TRBV18
CASSAGFSNQPQHF,TGTGCCAGCTCTGCCGGGTTTAGCAATCAGCCCCAGCATTTT,.,TRBJ1-5,.,TRBV18
CASRSSVGYEQYF,TGTGCCAGCAGATCTAGTGTAGGCTACGAGCAGTACTTC,.,TRBJ2-7,.,TRBV28
CASSLLLVRGPSPLHF,TGTGCCAGCAGCTTGCTCCTTGTAAGGGGGCCTTCACCCCTCCACTTT,.,TRBJ1-6,TRBD1,TRBV5-8
CASSLRHRDRVVKTQYF,TGTGCCAGCAGTTTACGTCACCGGGACAGGGTGGTTAAGACCCAGTACTTC,.,TRBJ2-5,TRBD1,TRBV28
CASSLFPGLAYEQYF,TGTGCCAGCAGCTTATTTCCGGGATTAGCCTACGAGCAGTACTTC,.,TRBJ2-7,.,TRBV7-3
CASGPPLHF,TGTGCTAGTGGCCCGCCCCTCCACTTT,.,TRBJ1-6,.,TRBV12-5
CASSQQTGVNYGYTF,TGTGCCAGCAGCCAACAGACAGGGGTAAACTATGGCTACACCTTC,.,TRBJ1-2,TRBD1,TRBV5-4
CASSLQGLKTEAFF,TGTGCCAGCAGTTTACAGGGTCTTAAAACTGAAGCTTTCTTT,.,TRBJ1-1,.,TRBV28
CASSTRVGSYEQYF,TGTGCCAGCAGCACCAGGGTCGGGTCCTACGAGCAGTACTTC,.,TRBJ2-7,.,TRBV7-2
CASSFQGGYTF,TGTGCCAGCAGTTTCCAGGGGGGCTACACCTTC,few,TRBJ1-2,.,TRBV5-6